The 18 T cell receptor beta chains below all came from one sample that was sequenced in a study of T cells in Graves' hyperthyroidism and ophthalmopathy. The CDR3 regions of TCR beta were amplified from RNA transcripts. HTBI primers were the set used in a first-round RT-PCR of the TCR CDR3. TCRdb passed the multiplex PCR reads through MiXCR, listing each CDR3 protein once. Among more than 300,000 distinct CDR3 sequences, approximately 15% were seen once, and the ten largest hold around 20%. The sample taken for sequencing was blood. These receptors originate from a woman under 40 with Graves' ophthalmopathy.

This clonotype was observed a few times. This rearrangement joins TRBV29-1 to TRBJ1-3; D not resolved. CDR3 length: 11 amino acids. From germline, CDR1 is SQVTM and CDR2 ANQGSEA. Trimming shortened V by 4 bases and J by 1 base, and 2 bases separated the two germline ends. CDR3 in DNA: TGCAGCGTTGGGTCTGGAAACACCATATATTTT. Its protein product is CSVGSGNTIYF.

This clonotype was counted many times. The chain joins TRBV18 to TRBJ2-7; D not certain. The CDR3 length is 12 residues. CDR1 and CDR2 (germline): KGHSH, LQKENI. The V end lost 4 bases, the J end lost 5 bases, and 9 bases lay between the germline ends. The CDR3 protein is CASSLVSDEQYF. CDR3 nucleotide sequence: TGTGCCAGCTCACTGGTATCCGACGAGCAGTACTTC.

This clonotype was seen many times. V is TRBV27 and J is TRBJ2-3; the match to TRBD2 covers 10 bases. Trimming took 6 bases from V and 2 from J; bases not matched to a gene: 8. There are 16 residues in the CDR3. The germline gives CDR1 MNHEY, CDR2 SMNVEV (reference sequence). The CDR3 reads CASRPLAGEFTDTQYF. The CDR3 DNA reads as TGTGCCAGCAGACCTCTAGCGGGGGAATTCACAGATACGCAGTATTTT.

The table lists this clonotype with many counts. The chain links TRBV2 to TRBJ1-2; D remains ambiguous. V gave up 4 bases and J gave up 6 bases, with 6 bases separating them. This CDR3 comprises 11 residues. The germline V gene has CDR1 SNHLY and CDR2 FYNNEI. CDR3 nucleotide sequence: TGTGCCAGCAGTGGAGAGGATGGCTACACCTTC. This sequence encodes CASSGEDGYTF.

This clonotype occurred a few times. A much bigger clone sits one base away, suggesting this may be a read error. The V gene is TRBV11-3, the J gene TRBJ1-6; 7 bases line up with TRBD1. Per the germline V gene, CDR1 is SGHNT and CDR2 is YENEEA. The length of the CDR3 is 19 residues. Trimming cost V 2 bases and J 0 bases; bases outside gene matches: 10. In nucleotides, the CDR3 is TGTGCCAGCAGCTTAAAGTTCTCCGGGGACAGCTCCTATAATTCACCCCTCCACTTT. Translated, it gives CASSLKFSGDSSYNSPLHF.

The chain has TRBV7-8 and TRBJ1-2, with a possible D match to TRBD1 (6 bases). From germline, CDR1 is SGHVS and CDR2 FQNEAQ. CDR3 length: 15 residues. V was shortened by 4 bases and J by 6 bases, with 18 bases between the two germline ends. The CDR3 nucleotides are TGTGCCAGCAGCTCTACCCCCTTAGAGGGGGATGGCTACACCTTC. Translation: CASSSTPLEGDGYTF.

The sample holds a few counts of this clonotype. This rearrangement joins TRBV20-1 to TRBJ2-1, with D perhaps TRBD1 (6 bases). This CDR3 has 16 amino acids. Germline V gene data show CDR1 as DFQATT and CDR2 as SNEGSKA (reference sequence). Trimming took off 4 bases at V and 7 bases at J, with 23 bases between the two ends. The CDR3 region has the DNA TGCAGTGCTACCCTGGGGGTGGGGGCACTAGAAAATGAGCAGTTCTTC. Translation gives CSATLGVGALENEQFF.

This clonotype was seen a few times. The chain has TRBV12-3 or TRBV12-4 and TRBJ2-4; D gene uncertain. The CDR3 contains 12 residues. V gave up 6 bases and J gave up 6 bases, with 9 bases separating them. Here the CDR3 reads CASRGAGNIQYF. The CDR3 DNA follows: TGTGCCAGCAGGGGCGCAGGAAACATTCAGTACTTC.

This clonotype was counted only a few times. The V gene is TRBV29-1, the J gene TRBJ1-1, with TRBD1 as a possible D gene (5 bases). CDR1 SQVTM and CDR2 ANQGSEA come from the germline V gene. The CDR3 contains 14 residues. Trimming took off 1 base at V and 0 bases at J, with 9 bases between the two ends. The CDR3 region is CSVEVAGMNTEAFF. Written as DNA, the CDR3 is TGCAGCGTTGAAGTCGCAGGGATGAACACTGAAGCTTTCTTT.

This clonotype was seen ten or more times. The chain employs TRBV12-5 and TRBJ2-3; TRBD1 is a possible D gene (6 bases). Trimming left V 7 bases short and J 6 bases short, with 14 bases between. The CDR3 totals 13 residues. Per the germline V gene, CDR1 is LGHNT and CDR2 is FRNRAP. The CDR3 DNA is TGTGCTAGTGTTTCAGGGGCGAGGGATACGCAGTATTTT. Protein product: CASVSGARDTQYF.

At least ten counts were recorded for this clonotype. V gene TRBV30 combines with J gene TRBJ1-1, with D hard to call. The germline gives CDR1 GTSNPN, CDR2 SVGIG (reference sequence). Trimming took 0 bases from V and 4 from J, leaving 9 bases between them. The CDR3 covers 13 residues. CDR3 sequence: CAWSVETITEAFF. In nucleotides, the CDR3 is TGTGCCTGGAGTGTAGAGACGATCACTGAAGCTTTCTTT.

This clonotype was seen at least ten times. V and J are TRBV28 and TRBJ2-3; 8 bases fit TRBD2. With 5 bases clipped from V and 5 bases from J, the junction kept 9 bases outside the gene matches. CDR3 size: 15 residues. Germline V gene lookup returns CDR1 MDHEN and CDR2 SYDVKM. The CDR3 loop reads CASSPSLTSGDTQYF. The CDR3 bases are TGTGCCAGCAGTCCCTCGCTAACTAGCGGAGATACGCAGTATTTT.

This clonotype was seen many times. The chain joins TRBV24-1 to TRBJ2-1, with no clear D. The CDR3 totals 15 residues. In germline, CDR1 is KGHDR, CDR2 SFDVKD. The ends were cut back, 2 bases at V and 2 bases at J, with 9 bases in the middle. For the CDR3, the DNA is TGTGCCACCAGTGATTCTCTCCGAGCCTACAATGAGCAGTTCTTC. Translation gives CATSDSLRAYNEQFF.

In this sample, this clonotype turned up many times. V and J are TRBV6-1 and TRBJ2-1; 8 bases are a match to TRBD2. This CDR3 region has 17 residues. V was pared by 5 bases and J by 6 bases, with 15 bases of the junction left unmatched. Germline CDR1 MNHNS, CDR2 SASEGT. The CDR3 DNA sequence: TGTGCCAGCAGTTACCGTGTTTCGGGGGGGCCGTCCAATGAGCAGTTCTTC. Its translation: CASSYRVSGGPSNEQFF.

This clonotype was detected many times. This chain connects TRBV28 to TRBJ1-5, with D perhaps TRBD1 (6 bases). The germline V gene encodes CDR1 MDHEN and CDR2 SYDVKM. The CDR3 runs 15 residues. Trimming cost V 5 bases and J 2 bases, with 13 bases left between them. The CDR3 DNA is TGTGCCAGCAGTATAACAGGGAGAGGCAATCAGCCCCAGCATTTT. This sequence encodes CASSITGRGNQPQHF.

The CDR3 here is CASSLSSQSTDTQYF. The CDR3 coding sequence is TGTGCCAGCAGCCTCAGCTCCCAGAGCACAGATACGCAGTATTTT. V gene TRBV7-3 combines with J gene TRBJ2-3; D is undetermined. The germline V gene encodes CDR1 SGHTA and CDR2 FQGTGA. The CDR3 loop spans 15 amino acids. Trimming removed 5 bases at V and 0 bases at J, with 12 bases between. The entire variable domain, with the rest obtained from reference TRBV7-3 and TRBJ2-3, is as follows: GAGVSQTPSNKVTEKGKYVELRCDPISGHTALYWYRQSLGQGPEFLIYFQGTGAADDSGLPNDRFFAVRPEGSVSTLKIQRTERGDSAVYLCASSLSSQSTDTQYFGPGTRLTVL.

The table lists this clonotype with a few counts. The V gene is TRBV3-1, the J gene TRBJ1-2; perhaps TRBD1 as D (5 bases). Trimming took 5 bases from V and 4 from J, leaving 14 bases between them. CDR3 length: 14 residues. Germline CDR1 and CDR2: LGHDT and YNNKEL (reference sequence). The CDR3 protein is CASSSRGDRYGYTF. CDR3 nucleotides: TGTGCCAGCAGCTCAAGAGGGGACCGCTATGGCTACACCTTC. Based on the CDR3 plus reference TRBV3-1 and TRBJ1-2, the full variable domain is DTAVSQTPKYLVTQMGNDKSIKCEQNLGHDTMYWYKQDSKKFLKIMFSYNNKELIINETVPNRFSPKSPDKAHLNLHINSLELGDSAVYFCASSSRGDRYGYTFGSGTRLTVV.

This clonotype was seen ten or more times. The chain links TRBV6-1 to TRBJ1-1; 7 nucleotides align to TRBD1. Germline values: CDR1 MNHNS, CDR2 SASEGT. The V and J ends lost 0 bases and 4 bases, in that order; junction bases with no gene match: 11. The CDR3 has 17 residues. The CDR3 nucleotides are TGTGCCAGCAGTGAAGCGGCAAAACGACAGGGTGGCACTGAAGCTTTCTTT. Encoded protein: CASSEAAKRQGGTEAFF.